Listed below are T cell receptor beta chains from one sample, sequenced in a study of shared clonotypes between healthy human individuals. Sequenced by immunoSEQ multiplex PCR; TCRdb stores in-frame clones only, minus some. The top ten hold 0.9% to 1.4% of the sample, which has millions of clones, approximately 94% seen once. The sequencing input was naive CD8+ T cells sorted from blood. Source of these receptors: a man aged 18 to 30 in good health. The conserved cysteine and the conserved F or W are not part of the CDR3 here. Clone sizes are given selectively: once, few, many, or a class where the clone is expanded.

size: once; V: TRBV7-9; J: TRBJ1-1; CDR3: ASSLISTEAF
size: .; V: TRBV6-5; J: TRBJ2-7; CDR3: ASSYGGVLSYEQY
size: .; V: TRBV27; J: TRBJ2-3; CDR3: ASRIAGVSPDTQY
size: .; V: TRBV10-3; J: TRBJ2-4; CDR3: ANVRGVIAKNIQY
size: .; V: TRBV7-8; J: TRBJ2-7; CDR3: ASSWTSGNEQY
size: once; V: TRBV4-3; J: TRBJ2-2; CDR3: ASSHPNSGRGTGELF
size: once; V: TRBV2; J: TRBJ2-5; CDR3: ASSGADSQETQY
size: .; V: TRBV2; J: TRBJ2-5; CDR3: ASMRETQY
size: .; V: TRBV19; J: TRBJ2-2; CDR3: ASSIGSNTGELF
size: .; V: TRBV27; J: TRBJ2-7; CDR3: ASSLTQAGASYEQY
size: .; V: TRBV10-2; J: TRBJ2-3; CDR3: ASSGPGLAGFSDTQY
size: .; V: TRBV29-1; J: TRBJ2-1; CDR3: SVVFSSGVYNEQF